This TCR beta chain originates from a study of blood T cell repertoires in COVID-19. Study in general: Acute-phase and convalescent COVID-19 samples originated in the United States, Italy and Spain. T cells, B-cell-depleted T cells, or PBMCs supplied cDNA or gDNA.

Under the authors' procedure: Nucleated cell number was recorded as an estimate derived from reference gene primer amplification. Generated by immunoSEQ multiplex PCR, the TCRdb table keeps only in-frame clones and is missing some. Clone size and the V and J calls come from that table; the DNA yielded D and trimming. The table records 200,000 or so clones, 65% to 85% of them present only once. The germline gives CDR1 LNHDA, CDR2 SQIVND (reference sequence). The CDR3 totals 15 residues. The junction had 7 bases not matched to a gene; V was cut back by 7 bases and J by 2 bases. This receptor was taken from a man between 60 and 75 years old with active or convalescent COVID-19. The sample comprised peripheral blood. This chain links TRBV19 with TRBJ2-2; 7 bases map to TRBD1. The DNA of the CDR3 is TGTGCCAGTACCCCCGGGACAGTTAACACCGGGGAGCTGTTTTTT. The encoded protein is CASTPGTVNTGELFF.